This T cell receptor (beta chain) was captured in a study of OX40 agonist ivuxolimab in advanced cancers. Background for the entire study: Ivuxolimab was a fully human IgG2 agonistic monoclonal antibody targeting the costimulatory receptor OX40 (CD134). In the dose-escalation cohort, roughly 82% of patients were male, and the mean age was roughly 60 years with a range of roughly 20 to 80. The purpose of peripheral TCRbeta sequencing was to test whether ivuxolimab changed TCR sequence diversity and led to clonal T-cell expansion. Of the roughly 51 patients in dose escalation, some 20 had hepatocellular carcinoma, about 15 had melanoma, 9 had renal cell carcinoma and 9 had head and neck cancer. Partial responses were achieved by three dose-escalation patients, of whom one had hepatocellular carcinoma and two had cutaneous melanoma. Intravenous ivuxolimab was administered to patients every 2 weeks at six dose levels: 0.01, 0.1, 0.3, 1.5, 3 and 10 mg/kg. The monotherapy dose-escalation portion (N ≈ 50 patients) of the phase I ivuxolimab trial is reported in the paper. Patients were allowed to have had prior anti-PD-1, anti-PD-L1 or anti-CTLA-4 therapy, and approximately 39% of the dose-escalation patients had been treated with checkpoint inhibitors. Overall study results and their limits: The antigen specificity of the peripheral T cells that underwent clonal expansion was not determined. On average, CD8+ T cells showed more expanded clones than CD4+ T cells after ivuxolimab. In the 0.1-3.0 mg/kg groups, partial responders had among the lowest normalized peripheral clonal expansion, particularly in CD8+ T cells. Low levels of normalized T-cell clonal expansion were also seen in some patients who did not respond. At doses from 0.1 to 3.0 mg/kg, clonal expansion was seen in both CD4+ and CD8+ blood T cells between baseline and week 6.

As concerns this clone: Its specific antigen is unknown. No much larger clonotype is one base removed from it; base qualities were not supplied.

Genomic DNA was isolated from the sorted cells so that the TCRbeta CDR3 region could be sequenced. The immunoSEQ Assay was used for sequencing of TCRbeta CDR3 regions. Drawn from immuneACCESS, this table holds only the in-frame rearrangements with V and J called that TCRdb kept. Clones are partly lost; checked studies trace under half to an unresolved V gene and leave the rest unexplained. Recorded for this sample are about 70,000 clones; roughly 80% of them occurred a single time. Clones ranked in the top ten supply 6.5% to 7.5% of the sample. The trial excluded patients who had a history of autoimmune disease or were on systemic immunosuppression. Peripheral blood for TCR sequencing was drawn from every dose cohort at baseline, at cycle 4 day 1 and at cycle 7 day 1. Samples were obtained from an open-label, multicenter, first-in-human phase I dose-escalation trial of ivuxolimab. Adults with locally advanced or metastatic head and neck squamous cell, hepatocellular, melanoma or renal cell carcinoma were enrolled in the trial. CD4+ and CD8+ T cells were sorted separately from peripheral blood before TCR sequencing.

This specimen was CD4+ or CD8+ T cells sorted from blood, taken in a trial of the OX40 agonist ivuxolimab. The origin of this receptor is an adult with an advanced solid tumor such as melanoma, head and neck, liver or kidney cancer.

Here is the DNA: TGTGCCAGCAGCTTAACTGGGGGGGCCTCCTACGAGCAGTACTTC. The translation is CASSLTGGASYEQYF. The rearrangement combines TRBV7-9 with TRBJ2-7, and possibly TRBD2, on 7 matching bases. Taken from the germline V gene (reference sequence), the CDR1 and CDR2 loops are SEHNR and FQNEAQ. V is shortened by 2 bases, J by 0 bases, and the region joining them spans 11 bases. The CDR3 sequence holds 15 residues, the cysteine and phenylalanine included. The CDR3 DNA has 45 bases and is translated from base 1.